The 10 T cell receptor beta chains given below trace back to one sample, sequenced in a study of blood T cell repertoires in COVID-19. The protocol was immunoSEQ multiplex PCR, while the TCRdb copy is restricted to in-frame clones and leaves out a portion. The sample includes roughly 140,000 clones, about nine tenths of them seen just once. Sequenced: peripheral blood. These receptors were obtained from a woman in her sixties or seventies with active or convalescent COVID-19.

The chain employs TRBV2 and TRBJ1-2; D remains unclear. Germline values: CDR1 SNHLY, CDR2 FYNNEI. The ends were cut back, 10 bases at V and 8 bases at J, with 20 bases in the middle. The CDR3 contains 13 residues. The CDR3: CATTEVAKSGYTF. The CDR3 coding sequence is TGTGCCACTACCGAGGTGGCTAAATCGGGCTACACCTTC.

This chain connects TRBV6-4 to TRBJ2-1; D is unclear. V shed 5 bases and J shed 2 bases, with 10 bases lying between them. CDR3 length: 14 residues. From germline, CDR1 is MRHNA and CDR2 SNTAGT. The CDR3 sequence is CASSPGPTYNEQFF. Here the CDR3 DNA reads TGTGCCAGCAGTCCAGGTCCTACCTACAATGAGCAGTTCTTC.

This clone was seen a few times. This chain joins TRBV10-3 and TRBJ1-5; the D gene is possibly TRBD1 (6 bases). Trimming took off 2 bases at V and 11 bases at J, with 16 bases between the two ends. CDR3 length: 14 amino acids. Germline CDR1 reads ENHRY; CDR2 reads SYGVKD. The chain's CDR3 is CAISERQGLEAQHF. The CDR3 nucleotides read TGTGCCATCAGTGAGCGGCAGGGGTTAGAGGCCCAGCATTTT.

The chain uses TRBV6-2 or TRBV6-3 and TRBJ1-1; D is perhaps TRBD1 (5 bases). CDR1 MNHEY and CDR2 SVGEGT come from the germline V gene. With 2 bases removed from V and 1 base from J, the gap between germline ends came to 17 bases. The CDR3 sequence is 17 residues long. The CDR3 here is CASSYPRGVGENTEAFF. The CDR3 coding sequence is TGTGCCAGCAGTTACCCTCGGGGGGTGGGGGAGAACACTGAAGCTTTCTTT.

The rearrangement links TRBV6-5 to TRBJ1-3, with D unresolved. V gave up 4 bases and J gave up 5 bases, with 12 bases separating them. The CDR3 totals 14 residues. Looked up from germline, CDR1 is MNHEY and CDR2 is SVGAGI. This CDR3 is CASSSTDQRNTIYF. DNA of the CDR3: TGTGCCAGCAGTTCAACAGATCAGAGAAACACCATATATTTT.

V usage is TRBV13 and J usage is TRBJ1-6; D remains unclear. Trimming took off 8 bases at V and 8 bases at J, with 19 bases between the two ends. Germline CDR1 and CDR2: PRHDT and FYEKMQ (reference sequence). This CDR3 contains 15 residues. The CDR3 region is CASRPHQVRDSPLHF. The CDR3, as DNA: TGTGCCAGCCGACCCCATCAAGTGAGGGATTCACCCCTCCACTTT.

This chain connects TRBV7-3 to TRBJ2-5; TRBD1 matches 9 bases. The CDR3 has 14 amino acids. Germline V gene lookup returns CDR1 SGHTA and CDR2 FQGTGA. J lost 5 bases, V lost 5 bases, and 6 bases had no gene match. CDR3 loop: CASSDTGGKETQYF. In DNA, the CDR3 is TGTGCCAGCAGCGACACAGGGGGCAAGGAGACCCAGTACTTC. The full variable domain, with the rest looked up from reference TRBV7-3 and TRBJ2-5, is GAGVSQTPSNKVTEKGKYVELRCDPISGHTALYWYRQSLGQGPEFLIYFQGTGAADDSGLPNDRFFAVRPEGSVSTLKIQRTERGDSAVYLCASSDTGGKETQYFGPGTRLLVL.

A few counts support this clone. The chain couples TRBV6-6 to TRBJ1-5; 9 bases are a match to TRBD1. Germline trimming cut 2 bases from V and 0 bases from J; bases unmatched to any gene: 2. This CDR3 is 16 amino acids long. The germline CDR1 and CDR2 sequences are MNHNY and SVGAGI (reference sequence). CDR3 coding DNA: TGTGCCAGCAGTTACGGGACAGGGCTTAGCAATCAGCCCCAGCATTTT. This encodes CASSYGTGLSNQPQHF.

The V and J genes are TRBV6-4 and TRBJ1-6; D ambiguous. Germline-derived CDR1 and CDR2 are MRHNA and SNTAGT. The V gene lost 3 bases and the J gene lost 6 bases, with 6 bases spanning the gap. The CDR3 runs to 13 residues. The CDR3 is CASSETINSPLHF. The CDR3, as DNA: TGTGCCAGCAGTGAAACAATTAATTCACCCCTCCACTTT.

This sequence joins TRBV7-6 and TRBJ1-2; the D gene is possibly TRBD1 (5 bases). This CDR3 has 14 residues. Per the germline V gene, CDR1 is SGHVS and CDR2 is FNYEAQ. V shed 1 base and J shed 7 bases, with 13 bases lying between them. This CDR3 is CASSLGTLVGGYTF. The CDR3, as DNA: TGTGCCAGCAGCTTAGGGACACTGGTCGGTGGCTACACCTTC.